What follows are 16 T cell receptor beta chains derived from one specimen sequenced in a study of blood T cell repertoires in COVID-19. Measured with immunoSEQ multiplex PCR; TCRdb has only the in-frame clones, and not every one. The sample consists of 25,000 to 35,000 clones, approximately 89% of them appearing once. Sequencing was done on a sample of peripheral blood. The receptors here all came from a human donor in a cohort sampled during active COVID-19.

This rearrangement joins TRBV6-6 to TRBJ1-1; weak D call: TRBD1 (5 bases). Germline values: CDR1 MNHNY, CDR2 SVGAGI (reference sequence). V gave up 5 bases and J gave up 1 base, with 14 bases separating them. The CDR3 runs to 15 residues. The DNA for the CDR3 is TGTGCCAGCAGTGTGGTGCGGGGGGAGAACACTGAAGCTTTCTTT. This codes for CASSVVRGENTEAFF.

V is TRBV7-8 and J is TRBJ1-1, with 8 bases matching TRBD1. Germline V gene lookup returns CDR1 SGHVS and CDR2 FQNEAQ. The CDR3 is made up of 14 amino acids. Trimming cost V 4 bases and J 2 bases; bases outside gene matches: 3. The CDR3 region has the DNA TGTGCCAGCAGCTCGGGACAGGTCAACACTGAAGCTTTCTTT. Protein: CASSSGQVNTEAFF.

V usage is TRBV28 and J usage is TRBJ2-7; D is uncertain. Germline CDR1 and CDR2: MDHEN and SYDVKM. This CDR3 has 14 amino acids. Trimming cost V 2 bases and J 0 bases, with 8 bases left between them. For the CDR3, the DNA is TGTGCCAGCAGTTTAGTGGCAGACTCCTACGAGCAGTACTTC. Translated, it gives CASSLVADSYEQYF.

The chain carries TRBV5-6 and TRBJ1-5, with D perhaps matching TRBD1 (6 bases). The CDR3 extends over 15 amino acids. Germline V gene lookup returns CDR1 SGHDT and CDR2 YYEEEE. V was pared by 1 base and J by 0 bases, with 8 bases between. The CDR3 sequence is CASSLTGYSNQPQHF. The CDR3, as DNA: TGTGCCAGCAGCTTGACAGGGTATAGCAATCAGCCCCAGCATTTT.

The chain uses TRBV11-3 and TRBJ2-1; D ambiguous. V lost 0 bases to trimming and J lost 7 bases, with 4 bases between them. The CDR3 has 12 residues. CDR1 is SGHNT and CDR2 is YENEEA in the germline V gene. This CDR3 is CASSLDQNEQFF. CDR3 bases: TGTGCCAGCAGCTTAGATCAAAATGAGCAGTTCTTC.

The chain combines TRBV10-3 with TRBJ1-3; 8 positions match TRBD1. This CDR3 is built from 16 residues. With 7 bases clipped from V and 6 bases from J, the junction kept 14 bases outside the gene matches. CDR1 and CDR2 from the germline V gene are ENHRY and SYGVKD. CDR3 residues: CAIKLRDRTVENTIYF. The CDR3 DNA is TGTGCCATCAAATTACGGGACAGGACGGTTGAAAACACCATATATTTT.

Here the CDR3 DNA reads TGTGCCAGCTCGCCGACCAAGGGGGGGGGATCGAACTATGGCTACACCTTC. This sequence encodes CASSPTKGGGSNYGYTF. The chain is built from TRBV18 and TRBJ1-2, with a tentative D call TRBD1 (6 bases). The CDR3 spans 17 residues. Trimming took off 6 bases at V and 2 bases at J, with 22 bases between the two ends. The germline CDR1 and CDR2 sequences are KGHSH and LQKENI.

J is TRBJ2-7 and V is TRBV19; D perhaps matches TRBD2 (6 bases). Trimming stripped 0 bases from V and 3 bases from J, with 9 bases between. The CDR3 is 14 residues long. Germline V gives CDR1 LNHDA, CDR2 SQIVND (reference sequence). For the CDR3, the DNA is TGTGCCAGTAGTATAGAGGCGGGATTCTACGAGCAGTACTTC. Encoded protein: CASSIEAGFYEQYF.

The sample holds a few counts of this clone. The V call is TRBV30, the J call TRBJ1-3, with TRBD1 as a possible D gene (5 bases). Germline assignment: CDR1 GTSNPN and CDR2 SVGIG (reference sequence). The CDR3 is 12 residues long. The CDR3 DNA reads TGTGCTGGAGGGACGGGCGGAAACACCATATATTTT. It codes for CAGGTGGNTIYF.

The chain recombines TRBV6-5 with TRBJ1-2, with a tentative D call TRBD1 (6 bases). The germline V gene encodes CDR1 MNHEY and CDR2 SVGAGI. The V end lost 0 bases, the J end lost 6 bases, and 14 bases lay between the germline ends. This CDR3 is built from 15 residues. The CDR3 sequence: CASSYSGGRANGYTF. In DNA, the CDR3 is TGTGCCAGCAGTTACTCGGGGGGGCGAGCTAATGGCTACACCTTC.

The V call is TRBV10-3, the J call TRBJ2-7; 8 bases are shared with TRBD2. Germline CDR1 and CDR2: ENHRY and SYGVKD. This CDR3 is built from 14 residues. V lost 2 bases and J lost 5; bases outside the gene matches: 5. The CDR3 sequence is CAISESLAGNEQYF. CDR3 DNA: TGTGCCATCAGTGAGAGCCTAGCGGGCAACGAGCAGTACTTC.

This chain connects TRBV5-1 to TRBJ1-6; D is perhaps TRBD1 (6 bases). The V gene's germline CDR1 is SGHRS and CDR2 YFSETQ. The V end was cut by 4 bases, the J end by 7 bases, with 12 bases between. The CDR3 consists of 14 residues. CDR3 loop: CASSPQGYNSPLHF. DNA of the CDR3: TGCGCCAGCAGCCCGCAGGGGTACAATTCACCCCTCCACTTT.

The rearrangement links TRBV30 to TRBJ1-2; 8 bases map to TRBD1. The CDR3 runs 13 residues. V gave up 4 bases and J gave up 4 bases; unmatched junction bases: 5. The germline V gene encodes CDR1 GTSNPN and CDR2 SVGIG (reference sequence). This CDR3 is CAWTRQGFYGYTF. Here the CDR3 DNA reads TGTGCCTGGACCCGACAGGGGTTCTATGGCTACACCTTC. Drawing the rest from reference TRBV30 and TRBJ1-2, the complete variable domain is SQTIHQWPATLVQPVGSPLSLECTVEGTSNPNLYWYRQAAGRGLQLLFYSVGIGQISSEVPQNLSASRPQDRQFILSSKKLLLSDSGFYLCAWTRQGFYGYTFGSGTRLTVV.

This clone counts as medium-sized. The chain couples TRBV6-4 to TRBJ1-5; D not resolved. The CDR3 consists of 14 residues. The germline V gene encodes CDR1 MRHNA and CDR2 SNTAGT. V was pared by 5 bases and J by 1 base, with 9 bases between. CDR3 sequence (DNA): TGTGCCAGCAGTCCAGCGGGCAGCAATCAGCCCCAGCATTTT. Its translation is CASSPAGSNQPQHF.

J is TRBJ1-2 and V is TRBV18, with 9 bases identical to TRBD1. This CDR3 region has 15 residues. From germline, CDR1 is KGHSH and CDR2 LQKENI. Unmatched junction bases numbered 6, after V lost 3 bases and J lost 4 bases. This CDR3 is CASSPLDRGLYGYTF. For the CDR3, the DNA is TGTGCCAGCTCACCCCTGGACAGGGGACTCTATGGCTACACCTTC.

This chain uses TRBV5-1 with TRBJ1-2; 9 nucleotides line up with TRBD1. V was pared by 0 bases and J by 6 bases, with 9 bases of the junction left unmatched. The CDR3 has 16 residues. Germline-derived CDR1 and CDR2 are SGHRS and YFSETQ. The CDR3 protein is CASSLAILTGGNGYTF. The CDR3 DNA sequence: TGCGCCAGCAGCTTGGCCATTTTGACAGGGGGAAATGGCTACACCTTC.